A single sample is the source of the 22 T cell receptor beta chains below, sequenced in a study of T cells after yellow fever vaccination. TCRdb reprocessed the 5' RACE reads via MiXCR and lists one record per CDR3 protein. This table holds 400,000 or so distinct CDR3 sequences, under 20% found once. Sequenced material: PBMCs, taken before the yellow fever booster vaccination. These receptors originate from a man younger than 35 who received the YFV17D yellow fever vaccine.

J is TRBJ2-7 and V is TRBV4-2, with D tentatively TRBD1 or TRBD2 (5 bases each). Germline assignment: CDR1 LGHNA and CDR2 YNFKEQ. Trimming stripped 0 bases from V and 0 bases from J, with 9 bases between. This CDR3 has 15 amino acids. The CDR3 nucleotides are TGTGCCAGCAGCCAAGATCCGGGGACCTCCTACGAGCAGTACTTC. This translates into CASSQDPGTSYEQYF.

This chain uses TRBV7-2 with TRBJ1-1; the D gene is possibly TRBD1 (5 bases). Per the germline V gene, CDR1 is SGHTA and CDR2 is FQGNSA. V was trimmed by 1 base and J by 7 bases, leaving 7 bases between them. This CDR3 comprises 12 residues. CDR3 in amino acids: CASSLGQLEAFF. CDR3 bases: TGTGCCAGCAGCTTAGGACAGCTTGAAGCTTTCTTT.

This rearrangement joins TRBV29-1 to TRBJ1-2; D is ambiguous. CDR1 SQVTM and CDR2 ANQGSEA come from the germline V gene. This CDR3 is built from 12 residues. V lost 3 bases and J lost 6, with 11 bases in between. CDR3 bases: TGCAGCGTTGATCTTATCAGCCATGGCTACACCTTC. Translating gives CSVDLISHGYTF.

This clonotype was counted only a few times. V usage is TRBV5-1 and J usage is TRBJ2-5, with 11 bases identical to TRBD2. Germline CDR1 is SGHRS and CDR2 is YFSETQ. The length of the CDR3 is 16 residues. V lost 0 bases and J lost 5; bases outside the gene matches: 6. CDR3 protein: CASSLALAGEGETQYF. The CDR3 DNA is TGCGCCAGCAGCTTGGCACTAGCGGGGGAAGGGGAGACCCAGTACTTC.

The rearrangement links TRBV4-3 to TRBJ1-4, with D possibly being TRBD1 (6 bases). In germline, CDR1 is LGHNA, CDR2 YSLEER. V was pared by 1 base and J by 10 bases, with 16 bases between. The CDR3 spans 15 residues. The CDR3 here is CASSQGTEFFGKLFF. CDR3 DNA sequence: TGCGCCAGCAGCCAAGGGACAGAGTTTTTCGGAAAACTGTTTTTT.

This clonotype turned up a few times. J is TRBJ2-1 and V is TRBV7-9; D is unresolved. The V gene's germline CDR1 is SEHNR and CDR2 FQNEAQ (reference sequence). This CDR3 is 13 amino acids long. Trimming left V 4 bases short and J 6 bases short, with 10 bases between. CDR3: CASSSDILNEQFF. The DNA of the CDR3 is TGTGCCAGCAGCTCCGACATCCTCAATGAGCAGTTCTTC.

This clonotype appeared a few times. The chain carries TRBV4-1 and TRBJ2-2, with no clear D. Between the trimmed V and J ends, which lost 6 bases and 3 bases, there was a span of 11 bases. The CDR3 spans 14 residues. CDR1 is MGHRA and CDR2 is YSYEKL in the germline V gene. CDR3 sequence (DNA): TGCGCCAGCAGTCCTTGGTCGGACACCGGGGAGCTGTTTTTT. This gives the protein CASSPWSDTGELFF.

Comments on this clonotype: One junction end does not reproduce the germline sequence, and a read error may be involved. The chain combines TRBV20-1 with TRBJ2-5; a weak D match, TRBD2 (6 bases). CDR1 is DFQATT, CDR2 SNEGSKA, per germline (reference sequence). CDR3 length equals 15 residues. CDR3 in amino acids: CSAEGGGAHQETQYF. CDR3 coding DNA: TGCAGTGCAGAAGGTGGCGGGGCCCACCAGGAGACCCAGTACTTC.

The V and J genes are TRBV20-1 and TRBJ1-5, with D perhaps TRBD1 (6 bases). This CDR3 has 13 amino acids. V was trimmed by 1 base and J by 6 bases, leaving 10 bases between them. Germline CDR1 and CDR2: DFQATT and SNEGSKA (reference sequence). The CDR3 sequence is CSARGRGGQPQHF. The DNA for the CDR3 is TGCAGTGCTAGAGGTCGAGGGGGTCAGCCCCAGCATTTT.

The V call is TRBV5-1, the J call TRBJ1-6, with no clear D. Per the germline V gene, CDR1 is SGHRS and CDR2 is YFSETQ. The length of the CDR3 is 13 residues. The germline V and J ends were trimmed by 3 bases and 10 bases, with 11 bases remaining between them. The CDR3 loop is CASSSDGQSPLHF. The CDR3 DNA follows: TGCGCCAGCAGCTCGGACGGGCAGTCACCCCTCCACTTT.

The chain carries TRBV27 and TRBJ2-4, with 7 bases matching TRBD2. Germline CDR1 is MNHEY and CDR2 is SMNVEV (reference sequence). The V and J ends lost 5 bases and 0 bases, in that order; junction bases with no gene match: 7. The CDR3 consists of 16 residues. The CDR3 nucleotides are TGTGCCAGCAGTAAGCGGGACGGACTAGCCAAAAACATTCAGTACTTC. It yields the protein CASSKRDGLAKNIQYF.

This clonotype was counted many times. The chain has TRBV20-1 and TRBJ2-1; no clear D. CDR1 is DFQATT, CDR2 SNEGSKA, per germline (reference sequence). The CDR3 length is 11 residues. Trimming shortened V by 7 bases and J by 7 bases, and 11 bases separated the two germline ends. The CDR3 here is CSGKTRNEQFF. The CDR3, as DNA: TGCAGTGGTAAGACTCGTAATGAGCAGTTCTTC.

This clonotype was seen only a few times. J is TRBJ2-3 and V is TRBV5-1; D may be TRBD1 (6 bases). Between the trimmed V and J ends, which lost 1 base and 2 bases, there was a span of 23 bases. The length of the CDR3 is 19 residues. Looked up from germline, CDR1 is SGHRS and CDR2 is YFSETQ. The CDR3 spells CASSLIGQGSTSTTDTQYF. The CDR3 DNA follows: TGCGCCAGCAGCTTGATCGGGCAGGGGAGTACGAGTACCACAGATACGCAGTATTTT.

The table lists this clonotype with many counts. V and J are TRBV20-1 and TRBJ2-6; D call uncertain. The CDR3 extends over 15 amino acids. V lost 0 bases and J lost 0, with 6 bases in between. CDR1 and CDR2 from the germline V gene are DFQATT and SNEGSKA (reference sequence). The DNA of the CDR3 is TGCAGTGCTAGAGATGGAAACTCTGGGGCCAACGTCCTGACTTTC. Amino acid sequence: CSARDGNSGANVLTF.

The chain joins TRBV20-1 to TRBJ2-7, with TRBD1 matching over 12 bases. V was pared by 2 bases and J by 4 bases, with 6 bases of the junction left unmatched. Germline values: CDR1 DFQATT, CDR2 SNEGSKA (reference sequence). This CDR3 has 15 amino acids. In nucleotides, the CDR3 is TGCAGTGCTAGACCGGGACAGGGGGCTACGTACGAGCAGTACGTC. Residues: CSARPGQGATYEQYV.

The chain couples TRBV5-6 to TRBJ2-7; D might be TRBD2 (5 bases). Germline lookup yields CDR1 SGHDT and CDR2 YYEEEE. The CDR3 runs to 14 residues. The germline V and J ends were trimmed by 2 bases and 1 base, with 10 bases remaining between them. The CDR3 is CASSFGWRSYEQYF. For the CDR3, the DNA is TGTGCCAGCAGCTTTGGCTGGAGGTCCTACGAGCAGTACTTC. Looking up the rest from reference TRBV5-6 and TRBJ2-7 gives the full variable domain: DAGVTQSPTHLIKTRGQQVTLRCSPKSGHDTVSWYQQALGQGPQFIFQYYEEEERQRGNFPDRFSGHQFPNYSSELNVNALLLGDSALYLCASSFGWRSYEQYFGPGTRLTVT.

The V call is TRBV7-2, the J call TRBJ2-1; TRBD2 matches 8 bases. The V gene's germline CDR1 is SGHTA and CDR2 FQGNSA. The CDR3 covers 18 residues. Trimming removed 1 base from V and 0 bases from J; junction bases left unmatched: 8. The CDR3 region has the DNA TGTGCCAGCAGCTTAGAGTTGCTAGCGGGTCCCTCCTACAATGAGCAGTTCTTC. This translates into CASSLELLAGPSYNEQFF.

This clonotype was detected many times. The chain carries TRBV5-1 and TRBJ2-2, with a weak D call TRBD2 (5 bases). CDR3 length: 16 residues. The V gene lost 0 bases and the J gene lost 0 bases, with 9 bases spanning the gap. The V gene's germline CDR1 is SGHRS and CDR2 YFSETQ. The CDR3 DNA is TGCGCCAGCAGCTTGGAGGTCGGGGCGAACACCGGGGAGCTGTTTTTT. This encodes CASSLEVGANTGELFF.

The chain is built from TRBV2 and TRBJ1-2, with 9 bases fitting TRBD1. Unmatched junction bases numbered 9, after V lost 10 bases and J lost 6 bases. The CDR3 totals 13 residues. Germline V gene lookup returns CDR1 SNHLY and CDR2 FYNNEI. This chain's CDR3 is CATTQQGANGYTF. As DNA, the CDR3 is TGTGCCACCACCCAACAGGGGGCGAATGGCTACACCTTC.

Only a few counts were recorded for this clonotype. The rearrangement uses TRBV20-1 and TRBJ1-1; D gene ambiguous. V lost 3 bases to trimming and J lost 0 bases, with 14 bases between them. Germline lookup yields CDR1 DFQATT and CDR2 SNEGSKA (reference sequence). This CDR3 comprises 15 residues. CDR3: CSARKRENMNTEAFF. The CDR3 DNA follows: TGCAGTGCTAGGAAGAGGGAGAACATGAACACTGAAGCTTTCTTT.

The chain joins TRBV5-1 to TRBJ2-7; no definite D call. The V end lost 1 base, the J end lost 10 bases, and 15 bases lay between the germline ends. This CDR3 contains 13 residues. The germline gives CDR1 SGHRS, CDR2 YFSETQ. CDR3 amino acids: CASSLSGSTHQYV. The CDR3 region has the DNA TGCGCCAGCAGCTTGTCCGGCTCCACGCATCAGTACGTC.

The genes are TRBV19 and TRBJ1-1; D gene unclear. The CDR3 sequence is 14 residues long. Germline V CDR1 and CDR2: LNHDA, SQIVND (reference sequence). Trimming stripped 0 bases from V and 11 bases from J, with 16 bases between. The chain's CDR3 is CASSIDKRRIQAFF. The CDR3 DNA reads TGTGCCAGTAGTATAGACAAACGTCGGATACAGGCTTTCTTT.